These 11 T cell receptor beta chains came from one sample sequenced in a study of T-cell memory formation after mild COVID-19. TCRdb reanalysed the 5' RACE reads using MiXCR and keeps one entry per CDR3 protein. The sample includes 150,000 to 200,000 distinct CDR3 sequences, roughly 12% of them seen just once. Sample: PBMCs or a T cell subset sorted from them (not recorded which). Source of these receptors: a man younger than 30 who had mild COVID-19 (a few samples of this study predate the infection). Cell type and time point are not known.

The rearrangement joins TRBV15 to TRBJ1-5; no definite D call. The CDR3 loop spans 13 amino acids. V was clipped by 0 bases and J by 6 bases, with 6 bases between them. Germline CDR1 is LNHNV and CDR2 is YYDKDF (reference sequence). CDR3 bases: TGTGCCACCAGCAGAGACCATTCTCAGCCCCAGCATTTT. Its translation: CATSRDHSQPQHF.

The genes are TRBV5-1 and TRBJ2-2; 7 bases fit TRBD1. J was trimmed by 4 bases and V by 4 bases; bases with no gene match: 13. The CDR3 is 17 amino acids. Germline CDR1 is SGHRS and CDR2 is YFSETQ. The CDR3 region is CASSMGARQGSTGELFF. The CDR3 DNA is TGCGCCAGCAGCATGGGGGCTAGACAGGGATCCACCGGGGAGCTGTTTTTT.

Ten or more counts support this clonotype. The chain carries TRBV12-3 or TRBV12-4 and TRBJ2-5; TRBD1 might be the D (6 bases). CDR3 length: 14 residues. Trimming took 4 bases from V and 4 from J, leaving 13 bases between them. The CDR3 DNA sequence: TGTGCCAGCAGTTCTCCAGGGGTCCGAGAGACCCAGTACTTC. Protein: CASSSPGVRETQYF.

The V and J genes are TRBV10-2 and TRBJ2-6, with no clear D. This CDR3 comprises 14 residues. Trimming shortened V by 7 bases and J by 0 bases, and 7 bases separated the two germline ends. Germline V gene sequence: CDR1 WSHSY, CDR2 SAAADI. This CDR3 is CASKMVSGANVLTF. CDR3 coding DNA: TGCGCCAGCAAAATGGTCTCTGGGGCCAACGTCCTGACTTTC.

The chain employs TRBV18 and TRBJ2-7; TRBD2 is a possible D gene (7 bases). The germline V gene encodes CDR1 KGHSH and CDR2 LQKENI. Trimming took 3 bases from V and 1 from J, leaving 10 bases between them. CDR3 length: 14 amino acids. This CDR3 reads CASSPGGASYEQYF. In DNA form, the CDR3 reads TGTGCCAGCTCACCGGGGGGGGCATCCTACGAGCAGTACTTC.

The chain links TRBV28 to TRBJ1-1, with D possibly being TRBD1 (5 bases). Trimming removed 1 base at V and 7 bases at J, with 16 bases between. In germline, CDR1 is MDHEN, CDR2 SYDVKM. The CDR3 is 15 residues long. The CDR3 loop is CASSLYGASRIEAFF. The CDR3 coding sequence is TGTGCCAGCAGTTTATACGGGGCAAGTAGAATTGAAGCTTTCTTT.

In its sample, this clonotype was seen a few times. The rearrangement joins TRBV9 to TRBJ2-6; D is uncertain. Trimming took 3 bases from V and 0 from J, leaving 10 bases between them. This CDR3 is built from 16 residues. Looked up from germline, CDR1 is SGDLS and CDR2 is YYNGEE. The CDR3 DNA reads TGTGCCAGCAGCGCAGCATTAAGCTCTGGGGCCAACGTCCTGACTTTC. It translates to CASSAALSSGANVLTF.

This clonotype was detected only a few times. The chain recombines TRBV7-8 with TRBJ2-5; D tentatively reads TRBD1 or TRBD2 (5 bases each). Germline V gives CDR1 SGHVS, CDR2 FQNEAQ. The V end lost 1 base, the J end lost 4 bases, and 7 bases lay between the germline ends. The CDR3 is 13 amino acids. The CDR3 DNA reads TGTGCCAGCAGCTTAGGGGACGGAGAGACCCAGTACTTC. It encodes CASSLGDGETQYF.

V usage is TRBV24-1 and J usage is TRBJ2-5; D may match TRBD1 or TRBD2 (5 bases each). The V end lost 6 bases, the J end lost 1 base, and 17 bases lay between the germline ends. The germline V gene has CDR1 KGHDR and CDR2 SFDVKD. The CDR3 has 16 residues. CDR3 nucleotides: TGTGCCACCAGTCCCGGCCCGGGACGATCCCAAGAGACCCAGTACTTC. Translation: CATSPGPGRSQETQYF.

This clonotype occurred a few times. This sequence joins TRBV6-5 and TRBJ1-5, with D unclear. Germline lookup yields CDR1 MNHEY and CDR2 SVGAGI. The length of the CDR3 is 13 residues. The V and J ends lost 2 bases and 5 bases respectively, with 7 bases between them. The CDR3 here is CASSYREDQPQHF. Here the CDR3 DNA reads TGTGCCAGCAGTTACCGGGAGGATCAGCCCCAGCATTTT.

This clonotype was seen at least ten times. The rearrangement links TRBV10-3 to TRBJ2-7; the D is unclear. Trimming took 1 base from V and 3 from J, leaving 1 base between them. This CDR3 region has 11 residues. Germline lookup yields CDR1 ENHRY and CDR2 SYGVKD. The CDR3 protein is CAISEFYEQYF. The CDR3 DNA is TGTGCCATCAGTGAGTTCTACGAGCAGTACTTC.